These T cell receptor beta chains were read from a single sample in a study of human T cells and chemical hapten exposure. MiXCR, run by TCRdb on the 5' RACE reads, gives a single entry per CDR3 protein. The profile covers tens of thousands of distinct CDR3 sequences, with about 16% appearing a single time and 6.8% taken by the ten largest. The receptors were sampled from a female donor in good health. Each CDR3 is given without its conserved first and last residue.

TRBV6-1,14,ASNRQTDYSNQPQH
TRBV25-1,12,ASSEYNSYYGYT
TRBV30,12,AWSKGSPNTEAF
TRBV20-1,13,SANRPGTGEGEQY
TRBV7-9,14,ASSPTSGVATDTQY
TRBV28,10,ASSLVQETQY
TRBV19,13,ASSNGLGFYNEQF
TRBV24-1,12,ATSDGDMVREQF
TRBV29-1,13,SVEEDRVYTGELF
TRBV4-3,14,ASSQDPAGANEKLF
TRBV5-4,13,ASSLPAPSTDTQY
TRBV4-1,13,ASSRQDGTGNTIY
TRBV6-1,11,ASSVDSGDTQY
TRBV7-2,15,ASPVERDSLLNYGYT